The rows below give T cell receptor beta chains drawn from one sample of a study of T-cell memory formation after mild COVID-19. Each CDR3 protein gets one entry after TCRdb re-called the 5' RACE reads with MiXCR. Of 550,000 to 650,000 distinct CDR3 sequences in the sample, roughly 17% were seen once. The sample was PBMCs or a T cell subset sorted from them (not recorded which). The receptors here all came from an adult woman who had mild COVID-19 (a few samples of this study predate the infection). Cell type and time point are not known. Each CDR3 is given with its conserved first and last residue. D genes are given only for firm matches. The listing skips clone size in some rows; elsewhere it reads once, few, many or a size class.

j_gene,v_gene,d_gene,len,abundance,CDR3aa,CDR3nt
TRBJ2-1,TRBV3-1,TRBD1,16,once,CASSQGTGDLYNEQFF,TGTGCCAGCAGCCAAGGGACAGGGGACCTATACAATGAGCAGTTCTTC
TRBJ2-3,TRBV11-2,-,16,few,CASSLWSASSSDTQYF,TGTGCCAGCAGCTTATGGTCGGCTAGCTCATCGGATACGCAGTATTTT
TRBJ2-1,TRBV12-3/TRBV12-4,TRBD2,16,few,CASRPLGGGPYNEQFF,TGTGCCAGCAGACCTCTGGGCGGGGGACCCTACAATGAGCAGTTCTTC
TRBJ2-3,TRBV18,TRBD2,17,-,CASSPTTSGRRADTQYF,TGTGCCAGCTCACCGACGACTAGCGGGAGGAGGGCAGATACGCAGTATTTT
TRBJ2-7,TRBV12-3/TRBV12-4,TRBD1,15,many,CASSRTGTGFYEQYF,TGTGCCAGCAGTCGAACCGGGACAGGGTTTTACGAGCAGTACTTC
TRBJ2-7,TRBV20-1,TRBD2,13,-,CSARTGTSYEQYF,TGCAGTGCTAGAACCGGGACTAGCTACGAGCAGTACTTC
TRBJ1-5,TRBV27,-,13,-,CASSLRDGQPQHF,TGTGCCAGCAGTTTAAGGGACGGTCAGCCCCAGCATTTT
TRBJ2-4,TRBV7-9,-,15,-,CASSYPGEGEDIQYF,TGTGCCAGCAGCTACCCAGGGGAAGGGGAGGACATTCAGTACTTC
TRBJ2-1,TRBV2,-,14,-,CASSEGLVGNEQFF,TGTGCCAGCAGTGAGGGCCTCGTAGGCAATGAGCAGTTCTTC
TRBJ1-1,TRBV5-6,-,14,many,CASSFRGLNTEAFF,TGTGCCAGCAGCTTCAGGGGATTAAACACTGAAGCTTTCTTT
TRBJ2-6,TRBV5-6,-,16,once,CASSPGHNSGANVLTF,TGTGCCAGCAGCCCGGGACACAACTCTGGGGCCAACGTCCTGACTTTC
TRBJ2-7,TRBV11-2,-,15,-,CASSLIRGSNYEQYF,TGTGCCAGCAGCTTAATTAGGGGCTCGAACTACGAGCAGTACTTC
TRBJ2-2,TRBV29-1,-,17,-,CSVEDRQGGSNTGELFF,TGCAGCGTTGAAGATAGGCAGGGAGGATCGAACACCGGGGAGCTGTTTTTT
TRBJ1-5,TRBV2,-,16,few,CASSEARVDWNQPQHF,TGTGCCAGCAGTGAAGCGCGTGTAGACTGGAATCAGCCCCAGCATTTT
TRBJ2-1,TRBV19,-,16,few,CASSIEPVWDYNEQFF,TGTGCCAGTAGTATAGAGCCCGTCTGGGACTACAATGAGCAGTTCTTC
TRBJ2-3,TRBV12-3/TRBV12-4,TRBD2,16,few,CASNSREGQGADTQYF,TGTGCCAGCAACTCACGGGAGGGGCAGGGCGCGGATACGCAGTATTTT
TRBJ2-7,TRBV4-1,-,16,few,CASSQDLGSRAYEQYF,TGCGCCAGCAGCCAAGATCTAGGTAGCAGGGCCTACGAGCAGTACTTC
TRBJ1-4,TRBV11-2,TRBD1,14,many,CASSYTTGVEKLFF,TGTGCCAGCAGCTATACGACAGGGGTTGAAAAACTGTTTTTT
TRBJ2-2,TRBV4-2,-,14,few,CASSQGSVTGELFF,TGTGCCAGCAGCCAAGGTTCAGTCACCGGGGAGCTGTTTTTT
TRBJ2-1,TRBV12-3/TRBV12-4,-,13,-,CASSPVGNNEQFF,TGTGCCAGCAGTCCTGTGGGGAACAATGAGCAGTTCTTC
TRBJ1-2,TRBV29-1,-,12,-,CSGRDQHYGYTF,TGCAGCGGGCGGGATCAGCACTATGGCTACACCTTC
TRBJ2-1,TRBV4-2,-,16,few,CASSPRGGGSYNEQFF,TGTGCCAGCAGCCCCCGGGGAGGGGGCTCCTACAATGAGCAGTTCTTC
TRBJ1-1,TRBV25-1,TRBD1,16,-,CASSAIMTGSNTEAFF,TGTGCCAGCAGTGCCATAATGACAGGGTCGAACACTGAAGCTTTCTTT
TRBJ1-5,TRBV5-5,TRBD1,17,-,CASSSAGGQGAYQPQHF,TGTGCCAGCAGCTCGGCTGGGGGACAGGGGGCATATCAGCCCCAGCATTTT
TRBJ2-7,TRBV20-1,TRBD2,13,-,CSASGGGDYEQYF,TGCAGTGCTAGTGGCGGGGGTGACTACGAGCAGTACTTC
TRBJ1-2,TRBV5-1,-,16,-,CASSLAGDVKWYGYTF,TGCGCCAGCAGCTTGGCCGGGGACGTTAAATGGTATGGCTACACCTTC
TRBJ2-2,TRBV24-1,-,16,-,CATSDAEWEFNGELFF,TGTGCCACCAGTGATGCAGAGTGGGAGTTTAACGGGGAGCTGTTTTTT
TRBJ2-7,TRBV19,-,17,-,CASSEQGSGLAYYEQYF,TGTGCCAGTAGTGAACAGGGCTCCGGACTCGCCTACTACGAGCAGTACTTC
TRBJ1-1,TRBV5-4,-,13,few,CASSWAGSTEAFF,TGTGCCAGCAGCTGGGCAGGGAGCACTGAAGCTTTCTTT
TRBJ2-3,TRBV7-2,TRBD1,16,few,CASSLGTGINTDTQYF,TGTGCCAGCAGCTTAGGGACAGGGATTAACACAGATACGCAGTATTTT
TRBJ1-5,TRBV19,TRBD1,16,-,CASHPTGVRGNQPQHF,TGTGCCAGTCACCCCACAGGGGTTCGGGGCAATCAGCCCCAGCATTTT
TRBJ2-3,TRBV5-1,TRBD2,15,many,CASSSGSAGEDTQYF,TGCGCCAGCAGCTCGGGAAGCGCGGGAGAAGATACGCAGTATTTT
TRBJ2-3,TRBV2,-,16,-,CASLYREGGLTDTQYF,TGTGCCAGCTTATATAGGGAGGGGGGGCTCACAGATACGCAGTATTTT
TRBJ2-2,TRBV6-5,-,15,-,CASSYSWENTGELFF,TGTGCCAGCAGTTATAGTTGGGAAAACACCGGGGAGCTGTTTTTT
TRBJ2-7,TRBV20-1,-,14,-,CSARDQVEVAEQYF,TGCAGTGCTAGAGATCAGGTGGAGGTGGCCGAGCAGTACTTC
TRBJ2-1,TRBV5-1,-,13,few,CASEGGADYEQFF,TGCGCCAGCGAGGGGGGCGCGGATTATGAGCAGTTCTTC
TRBJ2-6,TRBV15,-,13,few,CATPSSGANVLTF,TGTGCCACCCCTAGCTCTGGGGCCAACGTCCTGACTTTC
TRBJ2-1,TRBV7-9,TRBD2,16,-,CASSLGLAEIYNEQFF,TGTGCCAGCAGCTTGGGTCTAGCGGAGATATACAATGAGCAGTTCTTC
TRBJ2-1,TRBV19,TRBD1,15,few,CASSGTGLSYNEQFF,TGTGCCAGTAGTGGGACAGGCTTATCCTACAATGAGCAGTTCTTC
TRBJ1-2,TRBV5-1,-,13,-,CASSPEEGYGYTF,TGCGCCAGCAGCCCGGAGGAAGGATATGGCTACACCTTC
TRBJ1-1,TRBV5-1,-,17,few,CASSPGQGIVRDTEAFF,TGCGCCAGCAGCCCTGGCCAAGGGATAGTTCGTGACACTGAAGCTTTCTTT
TRBJ2-1,TRBV29-1,-,14,few,CSAEGGSSYNEQFF,TGCAGCGCTGAAGGGGGGAGCTCCTACAATGAGCAGTTCTTC
TRBJ1-1,TRBV30,TRBD1,11,few,CAGNDRGDAFF,TGTGCCGGGAATGACAGGGGGGATGCTTTCTTT
TRBJ2-5,TRBV7-7,-,11,many,CASSLTGTQYF,TGTGCTAGCAGCTTAACAGGGACCCAGTACTTC
TRBJ2-3,TRBV7-8,-,15,many,CASSLQGARRDTQYF,TGTGCCAGCAGCCTTCAAGGGGCACGGCGGGATACGCAGTATTTT
TRBJ2-1,TRBV24-1,-,13,-,CATSSRGYNEQFF,TGTGCCACCAGCTCACGGGGCTACAATGAGCAGTTCTTC
TRBJ2-7,TRBV27,-,12,few,CAKTGVVLVQYF,TGTGCCAAAACCGGGGTTGTCTTGGTACAGTACTTC